This paragraph reports one T cell receptor beta chain. Trimming left V 0 bases short and J 4 bases short, with 9 bases between. This CDR3 region has 14 residues. Looked up from germline, CDR1 is PRHDT and CDR2 is FYEKMQ (reference sequence). This specimen belongs to a study of control samples from healthy donors and cancer patients. Profiled with immunoSEQ multiplex PCR; TCRdb holds only in-frame clones, not every one. The data hold just over 150,000 clones, with over 85% observed a single time. The sample comprised blood. J is TRBJ1-2 and V is TRBV13; maybe TRBD1 (6 bases). The source is a man aged 45-65 years in good health. The DNA of the CDR3 is TGTGCCAGCAGCTTAGGTCCGGGGGCCTATGGCTACACCTTC. It yields the protein CASSLGPGAYGYTF.